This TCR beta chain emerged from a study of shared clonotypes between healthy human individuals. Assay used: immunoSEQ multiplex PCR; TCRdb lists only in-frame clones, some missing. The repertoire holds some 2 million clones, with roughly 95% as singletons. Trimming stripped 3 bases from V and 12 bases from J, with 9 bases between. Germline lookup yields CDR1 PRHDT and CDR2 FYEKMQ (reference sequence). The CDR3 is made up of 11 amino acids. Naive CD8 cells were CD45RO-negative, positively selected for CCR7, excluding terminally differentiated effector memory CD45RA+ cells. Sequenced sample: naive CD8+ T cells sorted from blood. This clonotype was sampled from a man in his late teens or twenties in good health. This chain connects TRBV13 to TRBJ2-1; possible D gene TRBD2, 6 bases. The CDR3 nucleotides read TGTGCCAGCAGCTTCGGGACTGTGCAGTTCTTC. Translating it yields CASSFGTVQFF.